This TCR beta chain appears in the sequencing data of a study of cytomegalovirus exposure and HLA in healthy donors (dated by TCRdb to the late 2010s). Describing the broader study: An earlier analysis of roughly 570 of the donors reported about 260 Gb of sequence data and 95 million to 130 million unique TCR beta sequences obtained from approximately 180 million T cells. Four or five DR-DQ haplotypes were handled as single units for association and clustering because linkage in the cohort was strong. Genome-wide SNP genotypes for about three fifths of the roughly 670 donors were used in a later genetic analysis, which treated that subset as a discovery cohort. Using immunosequencing, the study profiled T cell repertoires from around 670 subjects and related those repertoires to cytomegalovirus serostatus. Alongside the repertoire data, information on donor age, sex, ethnicity and CMV serostatus was compiled. Both class I and class II loci were covered by HLA typing, at four-digit resolution. Among 300 to 500 genotyped donors of the cohort, an average of approximately 240,000 unique TCR beta nucleotide sequences was sequenced per donor, of which 15% to 20% were non-productive. The study aimed to test whether signatures of past pathogen exposure could be identified by cataloging public T cell receptors. Typing coverage varied by locus: about 620-630 donors for A, B, C, DRB1 and DQB1; some 520 for DQA1; over 600 for DPA1; around 450 for DPB1. An early release that covered roughly 600 HLA-typed donors contained about 300 gigabases of sequencing data and around 80 million unique TCR sequences. To predict cytomegalovirus infection status, the study combined high-throughput TCR immunosequencing, statistical association of individual TCRs with disease status, and machine learning. In addition to the first cohort of 650 to 750 subjects, a separate validation cohort of 120 different subjects was used. All discovery cohort repertoires had been generated using a single sequencing platform. Of the roughly 400 genotyped donors, 65% to 90% fell in the genetic ancestry cluster associated with self-reported Caucasian donors. To study patterns of TCR occurrence, a later analysis re-analyzed previously published TCR beta repertoires from 600 to 750 donors and added high-resolution HLA genotyping. An earlier analysis of around 580 of the donors used high-throughput TCR beta sequencing to judge whether each TCR beta V gene segment behaved as functional or pseudogenic. Rather than using new phenotypic data, the later analysis identified candidate immune exposures from TCR beta sequences and from how often those sequences occurred across donors. The research as a whole found: A later analysis found that HLA-associated TCR beta chains were more clonally expanded and had lower generation probabilities than equally common non-associated chains. The cohort was sequenced for TCR beta chains only, and without alpha or paired-chain data the features that could be detected were limited. For the cohort, immune exposure information was limited to CMV serostatus. The study listed approximately 150 TCR beta chains as associated with cytomegalovirus. Broadly in line with IMGT annotations, most TCR beta V segments showed up in productive rearrangements about 87% or about 30% of the time in an earlier analysis of approximately 600 of the donors. A group of highly shared sequence variants was considered likely to be a technical artifact of the sequencing pipeline. In a later genetic analysis, fewer N-insertions in productive TCRs were reported among donors in an Asian-associated ancestry cluster than the roughly 640-donor mean. Correlated functional status among segregating V segments might reflect linkage disequilibrium, but an unknown experimental factor could not be ruled out. In a later analysis, several top co-occurrence clusters were reported to appear linked to parvovirus B19, influenza, CMV and Epstein-Barr virus. Because counts were too low, roughly 17 rarely observed V segments, including chromosome 9 orphons, were left out of the earlier analysis of approximately 580 of the donors. Presence/absence analyses assumed roughly uniform sequencing depth across donors, an assumption that may not hold. Across donors, most TCR sequences were observed very rarely, whereas some public TCRs were present in many individuals. A later analysis found that TCR association rates varied across HLA loci, with DRB1 alleles showing the most associated TCRs and HLA-C alleles the fewest. A further reported finding was that TCR beta sequences accurately predicted the HLA-A and HLA-B alleles for most subjects in the first cohort. When HLA alleles, especially DR and DQ, strongly co-occurred, attributing TCR associations to individual alleles was difficult. Because HLA typing was missing for some donors at each locus, association tests included only the typed subset. Cytomegalovirus status was reported to be diagnosed by the classifier with high specificity and sensitivity in both the original and validation cohorts. In vitro tests confirmed that three of the cytomegalovirus-associated TCR beta chains recognize cytomegalovirus antigens. It was suggested by the authors that the approach could potentially be generalized to other disease states and immunological phenotypes. The 87-base-pair reads could not distinguish some IMGT-functional V segments, including TRBV6-2 and TRBV6-3, so those segments were excluded. A later analysis found that most CMV-associated TCR beta chains appeared HLA-restricted, with HLA associations seemingly driven largely by CMV exposure. V-gene and J-gene trimming of TCR beta chains was associated with a missense DCLRE1C variant in a later genetic analysis, and the association was replicated in an independent cohort. Specific HLA alleles were associated with over 15,000 TCR beta sequences at a false discovery rate of 0.05 in a later analysis.

Library preparation used the immunoSEQ multiplex PCR assay. For the multiplex PCR, a mixture combining 60 forward primers for TCR Vbeta segments and 13 reverse primers for TCR Jbeta segments was used. The CDR3 region of rearranged TCR beta genes was amplified from genomic DNA with a multiplex PCR assay. The amplified TCR beta libraries were sequenced on the Illumina HiSeq System as 87-base-pair reads. Concerning the study's data processing: Across the 670 or so repertoires, a later analysis counted 80 million or so unique TCR beta chains, 9 million to 14 million of which were shared by at least two donors. Raw reads were error-corrected and collapsed into unique sequences with a nearest-neighbor algorithm that merged closely related sequences to remove PCR and sequencing errors. Alignment of CDR3 sequences to IMGT reference sequences was used to assign V, D and J gene segments. For a sequence to be retained, a match of at least six nucleotides was required to both a V gene segment and a J gene segment. Rearrangements were called productive when the CDR3 lacked stop codons and stayed in frame with V and J; all others were non-productive. Following IMGT convention, CDR3 was defined as the stretch from the second conserved V-encoded cysteine up to the conserved J-encoded phenylalanine. Sequences without an unambiguous match to a single V gene segment were excluded from the earlier analysis of 587 of the donors. In an earlier analysis of a few hundred of the donors, V segments were called functional above 56.7% productive rearrangements and were called segregating when the between-donor standard deviation exceeded 5%. A statistical classification framework was developed to diagnose cytomegalovirus status using the catalog of TCR beta chain sequences. In a later analysis, V and J genes were assigned by comparing TCR nucleotide sequences against IMGT/GENE-DB human TR gene sequences. The TCRdist pipeline was used in a later analysis to assign CDR3 sequences and most-parsimonious VDJ recombination scenarios. In a later analysis, every TCR beta chain was defined by the combination of its CDR3 amino acid sequence and its V-gene family, and reads without a unique V-gene family were dropped. In a later analysis, 450 to 600 highly shared, low-generation-probability nucleotide sequences were removed to address suspected cross-contamination and a sequencing artifact. In a later analysis, a clonal expansion index was calculated for each public chain from normalized within-repertoire ranks of inferred template counts. In a later analysis, generation probabilities were computed using a VDJ recombination model fitted to out-of-frame rearrangements, and the results were checked against IGoR. In a later analysis, TCR-TCR, TCR-HLA and TCR-CMV co-occurrence was scored with hypergeometric tests, and a repertoire-size bias correction was applied to TCR pairs. In a later analysis, false discovery rates were estimated by permuting HLA or CMV assignments 20 times. In a later analysis, co-occurring TCRs were grouped with DBSCAN, and TCRdist sequence similarity was added when clustering was performed within HLA-allele-positive subsets. Repertoires with fewer than 30,000 or more than 120,000 public chains, plus five repertoires with anomalous nucleotide sharing, were excluded from co-occurrence clustering. What TCRdb holds here is the immuneACCESS table cut down to in-frame rearrangements. Part of the clones is not present; checked against another copy, under half of the missing clones reflect an unresolved V gene, and the others are unexplained. V and J calls and clone size are those listed in that table; D and trimming were worked out from the DNA. Across this sample there are some 200,000 clones, with 79% seen only once. The biggest ten clones account for approximately 2.2% of the sample.

In regard to this clone: Its antigen target is currently unknown. One base away there is no much larger clone; base qualities are not given.

The cohort consisted of some 730 healthy bone marrow donors. Cohort members were all nominally healthy when sampled, although unrecorded immune exposures were likely present. The donor tested CMV seronegative and was one of the 352 seronegative cohort members. A peripheral blood sample was provided by each donor, and peripheral blood mononuclear cells were used for TCR beta sequencing. The Qiagen DNeasy Blood Extraction Kit was used to extract genomic DNA from the blood cell samples. Counted from cysteine to phenylalanine, this CDR3 has 15 amino acids. CDR3 DNA only is kept here, 45 bases in frame from base 1. According to the germline V gene (reference sequence), CDR1 reads LNHDA and CDR2 reads SQIVND. Relative to germline, V is 5 bases shorter and J is 3 bases shorter, with 16 bases between their ends.

The source is a woman between 45 and 65 years old in good health and CMV-seronegative. This chain joins TRBV19 to TRBJ1-1; matching of 5 bases hints at TRBD1 as the D gene. The sequenced sample consisted of PBMCs. The CDR3 is CASSVTGTLDTEAFF. At the DNA level, the sequence is TGTGCCAGTAGTGTCACCGGGACTTTAGACACTGAAGCTTTCTTT.